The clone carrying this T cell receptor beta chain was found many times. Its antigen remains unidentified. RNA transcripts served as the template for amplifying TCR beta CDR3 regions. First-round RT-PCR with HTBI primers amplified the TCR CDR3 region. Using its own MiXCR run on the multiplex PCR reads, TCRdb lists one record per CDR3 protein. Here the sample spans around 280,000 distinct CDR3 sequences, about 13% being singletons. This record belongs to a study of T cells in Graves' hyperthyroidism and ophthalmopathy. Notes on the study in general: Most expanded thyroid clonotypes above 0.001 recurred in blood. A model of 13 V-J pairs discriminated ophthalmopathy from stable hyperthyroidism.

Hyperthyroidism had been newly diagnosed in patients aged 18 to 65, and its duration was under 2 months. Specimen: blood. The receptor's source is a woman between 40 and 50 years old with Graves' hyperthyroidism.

This CDR3 reads CASRPQFQETQYF. The CDR3 nucleotides read TGTGCCAGCAGGCCACAGTTCCAAGAGACCCAGTACTTC. J is TRBJ2-5 and V is TRBV6-1; unclear D gene. The germline CDR1 and CDR2 sequences are MNHNS and SASEGT. The CDR3 contains 13 residues. V was shortened by 6 bases and J by 1 base, with 9 bases between the two germline ends.